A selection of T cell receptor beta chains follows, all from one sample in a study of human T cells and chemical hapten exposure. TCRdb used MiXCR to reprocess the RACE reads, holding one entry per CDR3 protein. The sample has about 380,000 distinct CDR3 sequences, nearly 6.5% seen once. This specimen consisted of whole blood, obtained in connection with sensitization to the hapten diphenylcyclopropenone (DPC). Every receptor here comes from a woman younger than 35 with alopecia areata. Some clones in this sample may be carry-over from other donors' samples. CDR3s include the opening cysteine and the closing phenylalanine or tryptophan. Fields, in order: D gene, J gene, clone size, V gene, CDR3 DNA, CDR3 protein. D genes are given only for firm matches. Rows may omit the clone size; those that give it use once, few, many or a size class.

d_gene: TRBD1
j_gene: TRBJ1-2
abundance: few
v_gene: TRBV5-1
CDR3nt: TGCGCCAGCAGCCCGGACAGGGGGACCTATGGCTACACCTTC
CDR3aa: CASSPDRGTYGYTF

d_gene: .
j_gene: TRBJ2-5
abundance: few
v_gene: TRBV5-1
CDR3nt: TGCGCCAGCAGCTTGGATCCCAGGCCGGAGACCCAGTACTTC
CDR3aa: CASSLDPRPETQYF

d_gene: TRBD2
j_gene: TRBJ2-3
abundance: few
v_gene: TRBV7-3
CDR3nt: TGTGCCAGCAGCCTTGGGATAGCGGGGGGTGCAGATACGCAGTATTTT
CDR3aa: CASSLGIAGGADTQYF

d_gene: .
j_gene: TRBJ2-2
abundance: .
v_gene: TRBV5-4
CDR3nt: TGTGCCAGCAGCGCAGGGTCCGGGGAGCTGTTTTTT
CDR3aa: CASSAGSGELFF

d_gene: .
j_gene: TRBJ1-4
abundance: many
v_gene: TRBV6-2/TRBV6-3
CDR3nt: TGTGCCAGCACCTACCCACGGCGCTATGGGAATGAAAAACTGTTTTTT
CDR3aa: CASTYPRRYGNEKLFF

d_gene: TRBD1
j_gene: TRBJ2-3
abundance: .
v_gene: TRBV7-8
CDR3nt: TGTGCCAGCAGCTTTCAGGGGGAAAGCACAGATACGCAGTATTTT
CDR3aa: CASSFQGESTDTQYF

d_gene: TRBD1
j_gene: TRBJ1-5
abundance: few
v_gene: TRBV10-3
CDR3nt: TGTGCCATCAGCTCCGGGGCAGGGGGGAATCAGCCCCAGCATTTT
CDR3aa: CAISSGAGGNQPQHF

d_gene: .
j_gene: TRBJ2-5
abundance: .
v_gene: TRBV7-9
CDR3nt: TGTGCCAGCAGCTCAGTGGGGTTCCAAGAGACCCAGTACTTC
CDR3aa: CASSSVGFQETQYF

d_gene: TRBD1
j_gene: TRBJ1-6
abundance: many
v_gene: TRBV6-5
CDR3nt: TGTGCCAGCAGTTACGCGGGACAGGGGGAATCACCCCTCCACTTT
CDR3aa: CASSYAGQGESPLHF

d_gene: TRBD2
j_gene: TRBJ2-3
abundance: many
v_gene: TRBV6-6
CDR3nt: TGTGCCGCGCGGGGGGGAGACAACACAGATACGCAGTATTTT
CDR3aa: CAARGGDNTDTQYF

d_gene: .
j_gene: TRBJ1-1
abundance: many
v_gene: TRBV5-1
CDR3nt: TGCGCCAGCAGCGCAAGCCCGTCGAACACTGAAGCTTTCTTT
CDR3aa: CASSASPSNTEAFF

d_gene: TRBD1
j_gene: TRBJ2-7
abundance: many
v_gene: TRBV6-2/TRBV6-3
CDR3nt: TGTGCCAGCAGTTACCCACCGGGACAGGGACCCTACGAGCAGTACTTC
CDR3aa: CASSYPPGQGPYEQYF

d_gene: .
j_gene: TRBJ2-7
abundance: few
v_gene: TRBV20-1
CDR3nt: TGCAGTGCTAGGGGCAGATTCACCTACGAGCAGTACTTC
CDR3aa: CSARGRFTYEQYF

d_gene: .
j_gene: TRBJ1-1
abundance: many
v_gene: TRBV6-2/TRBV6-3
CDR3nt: TGTGCCAGCACCCCGACCGGGAGTCTTAGGAGCACTGAAGCTTTCTTT
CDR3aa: CASTPTGSLRSTEAFF

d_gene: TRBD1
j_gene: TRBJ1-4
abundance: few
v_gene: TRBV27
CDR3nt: TGTGCCAGCAGAAAAACGTCAGGGGGCGGGGATGAAAAACTGTTTTTT
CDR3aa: CASRKTSGGGDEKLFF

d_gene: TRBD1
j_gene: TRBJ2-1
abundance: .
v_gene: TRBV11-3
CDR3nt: TGTGCCAGCAGCTTATCGTCCAGGGGGAATGAGCAGTTCTTC
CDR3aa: CASSLSSRGNEQFF

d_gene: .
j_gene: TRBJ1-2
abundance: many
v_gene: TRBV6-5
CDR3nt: TGTGCCAGCAGTCGGGGCTCGGCCGCAAACTATGGCTACACCTTC
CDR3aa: CASSRGSAANYGYTF

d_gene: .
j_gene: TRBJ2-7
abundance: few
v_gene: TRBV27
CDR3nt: TGTGCCAGCAGTTTAAGGGGGTGGACAGCCACCACGGGATTCAACGAGCAGTACTTC
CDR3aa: CASSLRGWTATTGFNEQYF

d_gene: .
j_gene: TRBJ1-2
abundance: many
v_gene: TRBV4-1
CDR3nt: TGCGCCAGCAGCTCCCGAGGCGGGCGGACCTTC
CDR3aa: CASSSRGGRTF

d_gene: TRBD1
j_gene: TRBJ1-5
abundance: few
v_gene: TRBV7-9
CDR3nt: TGTGCCAGCAGCTCAACCGGGAACACAGGGGGAGGGAGCAATCAGCCCCAGCATTTT
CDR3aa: CASSSTGNTGGGSNQPQHF

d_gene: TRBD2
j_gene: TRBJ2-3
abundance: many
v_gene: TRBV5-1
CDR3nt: TGCGCCAGCAGCTTGATGGATAGCGGGGAAACTACAGATACGCAGTATTTT
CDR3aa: CASSLMDSGETTDTQYF

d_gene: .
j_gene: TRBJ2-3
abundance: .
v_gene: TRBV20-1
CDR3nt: TGCAGTGCCCCCGAGTCCAGGAGAAGGTCTACAGATACGCAGTATTTT
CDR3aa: CSAPESRRRSTDTQYF

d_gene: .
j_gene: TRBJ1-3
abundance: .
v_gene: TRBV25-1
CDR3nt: TGTGCCAGCAGCAACAGGGAAGCCGGAAACACCATATATTTT
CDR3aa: CASSNREAGNTIYF

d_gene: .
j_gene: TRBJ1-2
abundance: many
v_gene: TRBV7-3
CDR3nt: TGTGCCAGCAGCTTAAACCCAGGGGATGACTATGGCTACACCTTC
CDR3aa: CASSLNPGDDYGYTF

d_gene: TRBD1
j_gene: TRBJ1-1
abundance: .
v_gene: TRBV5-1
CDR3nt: TGCGCCAGCAGCTTTACTACAGGGGTAGCTTTCTTT
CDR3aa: CASSFTTGVAFF

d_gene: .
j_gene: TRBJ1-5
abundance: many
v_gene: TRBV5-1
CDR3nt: TGCGCCAGCAGTCCCGGGGGCCCGGATCAGCCCCAGCATTTT
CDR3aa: CASSPGGPDQPQHF

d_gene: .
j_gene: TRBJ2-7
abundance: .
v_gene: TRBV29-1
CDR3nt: TGCAGCGTTGACAGGGGCCGGGGAGCCGAGCAGTACTTC
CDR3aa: CSVDRGRGAEQYF

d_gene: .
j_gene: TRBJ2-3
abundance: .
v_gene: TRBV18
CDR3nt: TGTGCCAGCTCACCAACAGGGTCCGCTGGCACAGATACGCAGTATTTT
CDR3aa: CASSPTGSAGTDTQYF

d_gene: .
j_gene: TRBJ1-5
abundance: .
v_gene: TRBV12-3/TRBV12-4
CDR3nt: TGTGCCAGCAGAACCGGACAGAATCAGCCCCAGCATTTT
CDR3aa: CASRTGQNQPQHF

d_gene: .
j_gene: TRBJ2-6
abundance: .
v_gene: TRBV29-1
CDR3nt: TGCAGCGCCAAACTTTCCGGGGCCAACGTCCTGACTTTC
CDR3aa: CSAKLSGANVLTF

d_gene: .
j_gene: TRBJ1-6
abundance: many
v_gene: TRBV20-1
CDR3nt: TGCAGTGCTTTTAAAGGCCCTCGCTCCTATAATTCACCCCTCCACTTT
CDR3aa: CSAFKGPRSYNSPLHF

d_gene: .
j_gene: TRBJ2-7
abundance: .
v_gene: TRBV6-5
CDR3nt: TGTGCCAGCAGTTACGGCCCTTACTACGAGCAGTACTTC
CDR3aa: CASSYGPYYEQYF

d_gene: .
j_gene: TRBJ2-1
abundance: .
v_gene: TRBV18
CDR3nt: TGTGCCAGCTCACGGACTATTAAGGGGGGGGCCTATGACAATGAGCAGTTCTTC
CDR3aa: CASSRTIKGGAYDNEQFF